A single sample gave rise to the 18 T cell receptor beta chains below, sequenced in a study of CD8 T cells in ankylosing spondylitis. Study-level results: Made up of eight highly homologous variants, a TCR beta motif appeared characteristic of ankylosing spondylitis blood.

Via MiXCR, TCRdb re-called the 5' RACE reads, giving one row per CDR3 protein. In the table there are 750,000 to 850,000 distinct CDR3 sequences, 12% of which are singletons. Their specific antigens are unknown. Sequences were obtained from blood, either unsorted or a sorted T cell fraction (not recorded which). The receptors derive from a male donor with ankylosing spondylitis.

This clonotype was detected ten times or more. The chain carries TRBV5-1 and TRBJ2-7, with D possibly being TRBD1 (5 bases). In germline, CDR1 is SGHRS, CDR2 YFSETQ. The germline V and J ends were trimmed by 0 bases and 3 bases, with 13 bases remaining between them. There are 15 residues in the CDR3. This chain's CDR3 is CASSLDGQDFYEQYF. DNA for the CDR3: TGCGCCAGCAGCTTGGATGGACAAGACTTCTACGAGCAGTACTTC.

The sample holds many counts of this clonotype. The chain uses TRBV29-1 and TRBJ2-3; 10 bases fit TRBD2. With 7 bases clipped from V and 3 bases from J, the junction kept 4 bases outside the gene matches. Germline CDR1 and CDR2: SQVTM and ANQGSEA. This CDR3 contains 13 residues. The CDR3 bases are TGCAGCGCCGCAGCGGGAGGGACAGATACGCAGTATTTT. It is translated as CSAAAGGTDTQYF.

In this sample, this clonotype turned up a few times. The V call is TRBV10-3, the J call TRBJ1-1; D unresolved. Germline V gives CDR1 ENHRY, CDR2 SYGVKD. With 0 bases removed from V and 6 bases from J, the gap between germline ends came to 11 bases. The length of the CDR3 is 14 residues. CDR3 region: CAISESGNGAEAFF. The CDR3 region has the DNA TGTGCCATCAGTGAGTCTGGGAATGGCGCTGAAGCTTTCTTT.

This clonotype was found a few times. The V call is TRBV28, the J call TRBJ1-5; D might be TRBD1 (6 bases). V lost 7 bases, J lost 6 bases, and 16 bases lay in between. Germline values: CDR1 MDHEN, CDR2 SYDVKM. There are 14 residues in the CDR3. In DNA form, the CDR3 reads TGTGCCAGCATCCCAGGGGATGTCTCTCAGCCCCAGCATTTT. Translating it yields CASIPGDVSQPQHF.

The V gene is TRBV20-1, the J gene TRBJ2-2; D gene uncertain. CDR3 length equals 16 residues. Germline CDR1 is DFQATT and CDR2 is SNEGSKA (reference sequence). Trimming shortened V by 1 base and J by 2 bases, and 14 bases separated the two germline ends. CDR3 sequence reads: CSARVPNRVNTGELFF. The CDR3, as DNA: TGCAGTGCTAGAGTTCCCAATCGGGTTAACACCGGGGAGCTGTTTTTT.

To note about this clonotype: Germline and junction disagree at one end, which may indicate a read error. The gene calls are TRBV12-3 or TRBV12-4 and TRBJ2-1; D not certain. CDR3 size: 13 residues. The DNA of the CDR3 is TGTGCCAGCAGCAGCCTCTCCTACACTGAGCAGTTCTTC. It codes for CASSSLSYTEQFF.

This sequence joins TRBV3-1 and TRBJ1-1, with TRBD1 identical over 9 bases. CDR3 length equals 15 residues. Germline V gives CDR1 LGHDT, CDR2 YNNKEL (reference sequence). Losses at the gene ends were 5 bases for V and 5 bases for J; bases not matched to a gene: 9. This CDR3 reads CASSYSDRGATEAFF. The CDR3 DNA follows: TGTGCCAGCAGCTACTCGGACAGGGGAGCGACTGAAGCTTTCTTT.

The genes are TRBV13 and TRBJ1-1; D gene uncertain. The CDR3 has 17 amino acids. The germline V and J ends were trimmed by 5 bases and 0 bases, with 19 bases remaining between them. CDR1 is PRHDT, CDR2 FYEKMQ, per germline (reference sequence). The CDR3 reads CASSPSGSMSMNTEAFF. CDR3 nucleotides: TGTGCCAGCAGCCCCTCTGGCAGCATGTCAATGAACACTGAAGCTTTCTTT.

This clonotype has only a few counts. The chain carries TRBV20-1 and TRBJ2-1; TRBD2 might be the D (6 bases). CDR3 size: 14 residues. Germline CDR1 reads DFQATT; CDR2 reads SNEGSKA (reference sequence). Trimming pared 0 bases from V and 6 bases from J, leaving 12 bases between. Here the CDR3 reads CSARDQGSGNEQFF. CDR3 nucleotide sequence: TGCAGTGCTAGAGATCAAGGTAGCGGCAATGAGCAGTTCTTC.

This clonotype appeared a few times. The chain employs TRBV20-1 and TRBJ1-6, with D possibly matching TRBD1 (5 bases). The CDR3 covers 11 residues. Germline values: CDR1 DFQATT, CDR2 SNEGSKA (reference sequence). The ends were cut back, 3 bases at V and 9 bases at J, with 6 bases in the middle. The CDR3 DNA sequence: TGCAGTGCTAGGGGGACTTCACCCCTCCACTTT. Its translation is CSARGTSPLHF.

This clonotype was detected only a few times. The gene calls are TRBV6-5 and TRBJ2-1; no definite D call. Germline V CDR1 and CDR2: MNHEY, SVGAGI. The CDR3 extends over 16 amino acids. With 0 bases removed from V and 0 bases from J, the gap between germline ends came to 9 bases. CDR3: CASSYSGSSSYNEQFF. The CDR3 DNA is TGTGCCAGCAGTTACTCGGGGTCGAGCTCCTACAATGAGCAGTTCTTC.

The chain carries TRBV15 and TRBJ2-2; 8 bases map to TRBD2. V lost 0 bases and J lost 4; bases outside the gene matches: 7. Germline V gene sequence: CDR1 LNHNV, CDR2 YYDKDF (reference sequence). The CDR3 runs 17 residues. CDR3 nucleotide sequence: TGTGCCACCAGCAGAGATCTTCGGGCGGGAGGCACCGGGGAGCTGTTTTTT. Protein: CATSRDLRAGGTGELFF.

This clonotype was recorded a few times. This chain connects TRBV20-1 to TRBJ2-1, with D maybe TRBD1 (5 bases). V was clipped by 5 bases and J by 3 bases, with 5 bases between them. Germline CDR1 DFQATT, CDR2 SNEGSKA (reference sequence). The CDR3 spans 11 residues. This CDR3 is CSADSYNEQFF. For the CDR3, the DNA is TGCAGTGCTGACAGCTACAATGAGCAGTTCTTC.

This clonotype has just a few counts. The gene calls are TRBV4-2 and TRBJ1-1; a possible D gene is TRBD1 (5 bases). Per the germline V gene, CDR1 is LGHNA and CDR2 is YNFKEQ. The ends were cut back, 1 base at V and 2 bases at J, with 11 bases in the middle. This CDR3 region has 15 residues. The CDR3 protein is CASSQGGLLNTEAFF. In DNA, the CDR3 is TGTGCCAGCAGCCAAGGGGGACTGCTTAACACTGAAGCTTTCTTT.

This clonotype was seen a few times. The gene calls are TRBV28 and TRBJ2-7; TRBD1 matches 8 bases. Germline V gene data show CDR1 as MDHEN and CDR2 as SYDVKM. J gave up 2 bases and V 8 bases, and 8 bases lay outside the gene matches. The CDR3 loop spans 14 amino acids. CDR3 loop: CASLGQGDTYEQYF. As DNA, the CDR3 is TGTGCCAGCTTAGGACAGGGAGACACCTACGAGCAGTACTTC.

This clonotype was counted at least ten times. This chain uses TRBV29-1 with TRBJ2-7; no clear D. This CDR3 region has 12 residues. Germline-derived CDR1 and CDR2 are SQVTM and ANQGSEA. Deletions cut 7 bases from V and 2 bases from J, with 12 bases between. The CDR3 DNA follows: TGCAGCGCCGTGGAGAGGACCTACGAGCAGTACTTC. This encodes CSAVERTYEQYF.

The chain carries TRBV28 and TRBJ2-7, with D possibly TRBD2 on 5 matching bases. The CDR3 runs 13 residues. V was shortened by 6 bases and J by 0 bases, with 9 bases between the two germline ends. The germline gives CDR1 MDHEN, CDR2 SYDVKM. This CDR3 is CASRDFYSYEQYF. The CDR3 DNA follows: TGTGCCAGCAGGGACTTTTACTCCTACGAGCAGTACTTC. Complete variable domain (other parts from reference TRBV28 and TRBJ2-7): DVKVTQSSRYLVKRTGEKVFLECVQDMDHENMFWYRQDPGLGLRLIYFSYDVKMKEKGDIPEGYSVSREKKERFSLILESASTNQTSMYLCASRDFYSYEQYFGPGTRLTVT.

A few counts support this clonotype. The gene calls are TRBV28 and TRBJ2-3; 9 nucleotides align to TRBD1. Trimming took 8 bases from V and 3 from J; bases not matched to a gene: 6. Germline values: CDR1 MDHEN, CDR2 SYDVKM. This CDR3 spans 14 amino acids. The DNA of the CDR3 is TGTGCCAGCGGAAGGACAGGGGCTACAGATACGCAGTATTTT. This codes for CASGRTGATDTQYF.